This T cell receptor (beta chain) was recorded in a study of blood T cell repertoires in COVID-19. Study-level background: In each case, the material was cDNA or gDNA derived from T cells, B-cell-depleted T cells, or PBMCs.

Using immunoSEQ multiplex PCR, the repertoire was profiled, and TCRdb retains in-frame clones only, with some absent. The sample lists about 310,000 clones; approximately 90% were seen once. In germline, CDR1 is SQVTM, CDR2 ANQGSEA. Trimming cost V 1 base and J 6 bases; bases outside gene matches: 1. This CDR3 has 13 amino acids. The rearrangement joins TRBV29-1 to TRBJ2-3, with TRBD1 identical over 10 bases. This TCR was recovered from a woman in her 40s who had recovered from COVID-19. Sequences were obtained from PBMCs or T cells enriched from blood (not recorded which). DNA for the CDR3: TGCAGCGTTGAAGTGGGACAGGGGGATACGCAGTATTTT. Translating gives CSVEVGQGDTQYF.